This T cell receptor beta chain was documented in a study of blood T cell repertoires in COVID-19. V dropped 4 bases and J dropped 7; count of bases not matched to a gene: 11. The CDR3 has 15 amino acids. Germline CDR1 and CDR2: SGHRS and YFSETQ. TCRdb keeps only in-frame clones here, not all; method: immunoSEQ multiplex PCR. The sample lists some 210,000 clones; 90% to 95% were seen once. The chain has TRBV5-1 and TRBJ2-7; 10 bases are a match to TRBD1. The TCR originated in a man aged 55 to 69 with COVID-19, enrolled during active disease. Input material: peripheral blood. CDR3 loop: CASSPGTGVIGEQYF. CDR3 bases: TGCGCCAGCAGCCCCGGGACAGGGGTGATTGGGGAGCAGTACTTC.